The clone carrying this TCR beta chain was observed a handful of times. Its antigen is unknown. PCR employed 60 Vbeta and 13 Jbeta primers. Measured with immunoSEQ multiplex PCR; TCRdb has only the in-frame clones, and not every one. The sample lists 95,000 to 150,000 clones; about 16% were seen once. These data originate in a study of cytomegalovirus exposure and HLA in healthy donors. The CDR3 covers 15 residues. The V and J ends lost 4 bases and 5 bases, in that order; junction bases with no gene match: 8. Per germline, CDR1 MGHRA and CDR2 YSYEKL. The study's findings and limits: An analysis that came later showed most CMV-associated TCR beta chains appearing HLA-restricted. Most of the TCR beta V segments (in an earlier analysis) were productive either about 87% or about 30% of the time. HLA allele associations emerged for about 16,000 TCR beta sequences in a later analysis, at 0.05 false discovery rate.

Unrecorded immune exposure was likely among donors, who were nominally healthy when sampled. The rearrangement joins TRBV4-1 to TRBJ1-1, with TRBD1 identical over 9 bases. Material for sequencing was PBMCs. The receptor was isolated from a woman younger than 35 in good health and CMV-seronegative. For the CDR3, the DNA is TGCGCCAGCAGCCCCTCGGGACAGGGAAGGACTGAAGCTTTCTTT. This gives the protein CASSPSGQGRTEAFF.